This T cell receptor (beta chain) was sequenced in a study of blood T cell repertoires in COVID-19. On the study more broadly: Specimens from acute and convalescent COVID-19 originated in the United States, Italy and Spain. PBMCs, B-cell-depleted T cells, or T cells provided the cDNA or gDNA that made up the material.

The assay was immunoSEQ multiplex PCR, and TCRdb's table has in-frame clones only and misses some. The sample carries roughly 50,000 clones, 91% recorded once. The sample taken for sequencing was peripheral blood. This TCR was sampled from a woman aged 55-75 years with active or convalescent COVID-19.

CDR3 nucleotide sequence: TGTGCCAGTAGTCCGAAATACGGGTCTAACTATGGCTACACCTTC. Protein sequence: CASSPKYGSNYGYTF. The chain links TRBV19 to TRBJ1-2; D gene ambiguous. The CDR3 spans 15 residues. Germline CDR1 LNHDA, CDR2 SQIVND (reference sequence). The V gene lost 5 bases and the J gene lost 0 bases, with 13 bases spanning the gap.